The TCR beta chain under discussion was sequenced for a study of blood T cell repertoires in COVID-19 (dated by TCRdb to 2020 to 2022). In the study overall: Samples from collaborators originated in the United States, Italy and Spain and spanned both the acute and convalescent phases of COVID-19. The samples were drawn from two sources: the first 160 participants of the ongoing ImmuneRACE study, and fewer than 1,500 subjects contributed by 6 global collaborators. Where HLA class I and class II types were available, the types were taken from metadata supplied by the sample provider, not from assay-based typing. The repertoires were released in a freely available public database intended as a resource for research on the immune response to SARS-CoV-2. The prospective study material was composed of cDNA or gDNA derived from T cells, B-cell-depleted T cells, or PBMCs. The sample metadata nearly always contained a de-identified subject ID, COVID-19 status, age in years and sex. Deeply sampled blood TCRbeta repertoires from subjects exposed to, actively infected with, or recovered from COVID-19 were included in the dataset.

TCRbeta CDR3 regions were amplified from genomic DNA using the immunoSEQ Assay, a bias-controlled multiplex PCR. The published analysis was carried out like this. Within the assay, amplification of reference gene primers was used to estimate how many nucleated cells each sample contained. Sequence reads were collapsed and filtered to measure the absolute abundance of every unique TCRbeta CDR3 rearrangement. For each sample, productive Simpson clonality was calculated as the square root of Simpson's diversity index across productive rearrangements. Drawn from immuneACCESS, this table holds only the in-frame rearrangements with V and J called that TCRdb kept. Clones are partly lost; checked studies trace under half to an unresolved V gene and leave the rest unexplained. The DNA gave D and trimming, while V, J and clone size come from that table. The table for this sample lists around 40,000 clones; around 95% of them were counted only once. Around 4% of the sample is in the top ten clones.

Summary of the overall study and its limitations: How much clinical and demographic metadata was included differed by source and by participant, and the metadata was provided uncurated.

According to the germline V gene, CDR1 reads LGHNA and CDR2 reads YSLEER. From cysteine to phenylalanine, the CDR3 is 16 amino acids long. Of all the DNA, just the CDR3 is kept, 48 bases in frame from base 1. V and J lose 1 base and 4 bases, and a span of 17 bases separates them. Remarks on this clone: This receptor's antigen is unknown. No qualities accompany the bases; no much larger clone lies one base away.

The collaborating institutions used their own protocols to collect whole blood in K2EDTA tubes. For TCRbeta analysis, collaborators shipped samples as frozen whole blood, isolated PBMCs, or DNA extracted from either of those sample types. This sequence uses TRBV4-3 and TRBJ2-7; perhaps TRBD1 is the D gene, with 6 bases matching. This clonotype was obtained from a human donor with active COVID-19. The donor label of this sample is uncertain. The sample comprised peripheral blood. Read as DNA, the sequence is TGCGCCAGCAGCCAAGCCACCGGGACATCTCCTTACGAGCAGTACTTC. This is translated as CASSQATGTSPYEQYF.